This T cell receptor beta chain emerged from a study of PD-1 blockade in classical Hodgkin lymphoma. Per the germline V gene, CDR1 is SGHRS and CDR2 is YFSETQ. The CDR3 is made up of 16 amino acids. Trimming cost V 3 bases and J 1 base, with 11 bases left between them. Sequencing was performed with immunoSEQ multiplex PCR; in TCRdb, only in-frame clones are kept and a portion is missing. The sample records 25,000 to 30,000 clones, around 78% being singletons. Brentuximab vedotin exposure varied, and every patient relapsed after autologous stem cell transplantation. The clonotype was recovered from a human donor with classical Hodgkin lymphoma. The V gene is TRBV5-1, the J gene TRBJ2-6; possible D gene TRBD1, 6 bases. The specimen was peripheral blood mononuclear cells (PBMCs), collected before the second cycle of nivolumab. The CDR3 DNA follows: TGCGCCAGCAGCTACCGGACAGTATCTGGGGCCAACGTCCTGACTTTC. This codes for CASSYRTVSGANVLTF. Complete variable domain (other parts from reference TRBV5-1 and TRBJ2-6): KAGVTQTPRYLIKTRGQQVTLSCSPISGHRSVSWYQQTPGQGLQFLFEYFSETQRNKGNFPGRFSGRQFSNSRSEMNVSTLELGDSALYLCASSYRTVSGANVLTFGAGSRLTVL.